The 9 T cell receptor beta chains below all came from one sample that was sequenced in a study of cytomegalovirus exposure and HLA in healthy donors. The study ran its PCR with 60 Vbeta and 13 Jbeta primers. Produced via immunoSEQ multiplex PCR; TCRdb's table is partial and in-frame only. The sample has some 130,000 clones, roughly 80% seen once; the top ten hold approximately 10%. Specimen: PBMCs. The receptors were sampled from a woman aged 45-65 years in good health and CMV-seropositive.

As concerns this clone: Sequence at one end of the junction differs from germline and may be a read error. The chain combines TRBV4-1 with TRBJ2-6; 9 bases agree with TRBD1. Germline V CDR1 and CDR2: MGHRA, YSYEKL. CDR3 size: 20 residues. CDR3 sequence reads: CASSFRAGTGLVSGANGLTF. The CDR3 coding sequence is TGCGCCAGCAGCTTCAGAGCGGGGACAGGGCTGGTGTCTGGGGCCAACGGCCTGACTTTC.

V and J are TRBV28 and TRBJ1-2; 7 bases align to TRBD1. The CDR3 is 14 amino acids. V was clipped by 7 bases and J by 2 bases; unmatched bases: 7. Germline CDR1 reads MDHEN; CDR2 reads SYDVKM. The CDR3 nucleotides are TGTGCCAGCACCCCCTTAGGGGGCAACTATGGCTACACCTTC. Protein product: CASTPLGGNYGYTF.

The V gene is TRBV4-1, the J gene TRBJ1-4; D unclear. Trimming pared 3 bases from V and 2 bases from J, leaving 19 bases between. Looked up from germline, CDR1 is MGHRA and CDR2 is YSYEKL. The CDR3 runs 18 residues. The CDR3 coding sequence is TGCGCCAGCAGCCAGGCCCGTGCTTCCTCGGGGACTAATGAAAAACTGTTTTTT. This codes for CASSQARASSGTNEKLFF.

The rearrangement uses TRBV30 and TRBJ2-5; TRBD2 might be the D (6 bases). Trimming took off 5 bases at V and 5 bases at J, with 9 bases between the two ends. In germline, CDR1 is GTSNPN, CDR2 SVGIG (reference sequence). There are 11 residues in the CDR3. This CDR3 reads CAWARGETQYF. DNA of the CDR3: TGTGCCTGGGCCCGGGGGGAGACCCAGTACTTC.

The chain employs TRBV9 and TRBJ2-3, with D maybe TRBD2 (7 bases). The CDR3 has 15 residues. Trimming removed 4 bases at V and 2 bases at J, with 14 bases between. Per germline, CDR1 SGDLS and CDR2 YYNGEE. CDR3 DNA sequence: TGTGCCAGCAGCTTCGAGGGGGGGCCCACAGATACGCAGTATTTT. This encodes CASSFEGGPTDTQYF.

The V gene is TRBV7-9, the J gene TRBJ1-1; D remains ambiguous. Trimming left V 5 bases short and J 0 bases short, with 10 bases between. The CDR3 length is 14 residues. The germline CDR1 and CDR2 sequences are SEHNR and FQNEAQ (reference sequence). CDR3 nucleotide sequence: TGTGCCAGCAGCATACAGAACCTGAACACTGAAGCTTTCTTT. Protein: CASSIQNLNTEAFF.

The genes are TRBV9 and TRBJ2-7; 8 bases match TRBD1. This CDR3 spans 14 amino acids. Looked up from germline, CDR1 is SGDLS and CDR2 is YYNGEE. V lost 4 bases, J lost 2 bases, and 5 bases stayed unmatched. DNA for the CDR3: TGTGCCAGCAGCACCGACAGGGGAGCCTACGAGCAGTACTTC. Translating gives CASSTDRGAYEQYF.

The V and J genes are TRBV11-2 and TRBJ2-1; no definite D call. The CDR3 runs 16 residues. CDR1 and CDR2 (germline): SGHAT, FQNNGV. V lost 5 bases, J lost 6 bases, and 20 bases lay in between. Written as DNA, the CDR3 is TGTGCCAGCAGCAGCACCTCTGGCAGACCGGGCAATGAGCAGTTCTTC. This codes for CASSSTSGRPGNEQFF.

V usage is TRBV19 and J usage is TRBJ1-5; 10 nucleotides match TRBD1. This CDR3 has 15 residues. Germline lookup yields CDR1 LNHDA and CDR2 SQIVND (reference sequence). The V gene end was trimmed by 6 bases and the J gene end by 3 bases; junction bases not matched to a gene: 5. As DNA, the CDR3 is TGTGCCAGTAGCCCCGGGACAGGGGCCAATCAGCCCCAGCATTTT. Translating it yields CASSPGTGANQPQHF.